This T cell receptor (beta chain) came from a study of stem cell transplantation in POMP-related autoinflammatory disease. This CDR3 contains 16 residues. Looked up from germline, CDR1 is LNHDA and CDR2 is SQIVND (reference sequence). J was trimmed by 3 bases and V by 0 bases; bases with no gene match: 4. In this sample, this clone turned up once. The protocol was immunoSEQ multiplex PCR, while the TCRdb copy is restricted to in-frame clones and leaves out a portion. The data hold 25,000 to 30,000 clones, with approximately 78% observed a single time. V usage is TRBV19 and J usage is TRBJ1-4; 7 bases fit TRBD1. This TCR was sampled from a human donor with POMP-related autoinflammation and immune dysregulation (PRAID). Sequenced here: CD4+ T cells from PBMCs, sampled before stem cell transplantation. The CDR3 region is CASSIDQTGPNEKLFF. The CDR3 coding sequence is TGTGCCAGTAGTATAGATCAGACAGGGCCTAATGAAAAACTGTTTTTT.